These T cell receptor beta chains were read from a single sample in a study of beta chain features in type 1 diabetes. Clones were sequenced by immunoSEQ multiplex PCR, and TCRdb holds only the in-frame ones, with some missing. The table lists under 850,000 clones, roughly 13% of them singletons. Sequences were obtained from naive CD4+ T cells from blood. The origin of the receptors is a man aged 18 to 35 with type 1 diabetes. CDR3s include the opening cysteine and the closing phenylalanine or tryptophan. The order of the fields is D gene, clone size, J gene, V gene, CDR3 DNA, CDR3 protein. D genes are given only for firm matches. Clone size appears in some rows only: once, few, many, or a class for an expanded clone.

NA	few	TRBJ2-2	TRBV5-4	TGTGCCAGCAGCCCTTTAGGAGGGTGGAACACCGGGGAGCTGTTTTTT	CASSPLGGWNTGELFF
NA	NA	TRBJ2-7	TRBV4-1	TGCGCCAGCAGCCAGCCCATCTGGGGGGGGCTAAACTACGAGCAGTACTTC	CASSQPIWGGLNYEQYF
NA	NA	TRBJ2-5	TRBV15	TGTGCCACCAGCAGAGAGGGTTCAGGCCAGTACTTC	CATSREGSGQYF
NA	NA	TRBJ2-5	TRBV10-3	TGTGCCATCAAGGGCCCCAGGGTAGGGGAACAGTACTTC	CAIKGPRVGEQYF
NA	few	TRBJ1-2	TRBV2	TGTGCCAACAGACAGGATCACTATGGCTACACCTTC	CANRQDHYGYTF
TRBD1	few	TRBJ2-7	TRBV2	TGTGCCAGCAGACGACAGGGGTACGAGCAGTACTTC	CASRRQGYEQYF
NA	few	TRBJ2-1	TRBV9	TGTGCCAGCAGCGTAGGCTTCGTAGCGCGCAGAAACAATGAGCAGTTCTTC	CASSVGFVARRNNEQFF
TRBD2	few	TRBJ2-1	TRBV5-1	TGCGCCAGCAGCTTGGCCGGGCTAGCGGGACCGAATGAGCAGTTCTTC	CASSLAGLAGPNEQFF
TRBD2	NA	TRBJ2-3	TRBV5-6	TGTGCCAGCAGCTTTAAGCCGGGACTAGCGGGGGCTGTCACAGATACGCAGTATTTT	CASSFKPGLAGAVTDTQYF
NA	NA	TRBJ1-1	TRBV7-3	TGTGCCAGCAGCCCGTGGGGTGGGGGCACTGAAGCTTTCTTT	CASSPWGGGTEAFF
TRBD2	NA	TRBJ2-1	TRBV11-3	TGTGCCAGCAGTTATGGCGGCGGGGGATACAATGAGCAGTTCTTC	CASSYGGGGYNEQFF
NA	few	TRBJ2-7	TRBV5-4	TGTGCCAGCAGCTCGGGACGGTCCTACGAGCAGTACTTC	CASSSGRSYEQYF
TRBD1	NA	TRBJ2-7	TRBV7-6	TGTGCCAGCAGCACCTGGGGACAGGGGGCCTACGAGCAGTACTTC	CASSTWGQGAYEQYF
TRBD1	NA	TRBJ2-3	TRBV25-1	TGTGCCAGCAGTGAAGGGACAGGGGTTACAGATACGCAGTATTTT	CASSEGTGVTDTQYF
TRBD1	NA	TRBJ1-1	TRBV2	TGTGCCAGCAGCCGGGACAGGGCCTCTGACACTGAAGCTTTCTTT	CASSRDRASDTEAFF
NA	NA	TRBJ2-3	TRBV5-8	TGTGCCAGCAGCTTTGGGCAGGGGAGCGCAGATACGCAGTATTTT	CASSFGQGSADTQYF
NA	few	TRBJ1-6	TRBV7-3	TGTGCCAGCAGCCCGACAGGCGGGAATTCACCCCTCCACTTT	CASSPTGGNSPLHF
TRBD1	few	TRBJ2-6	TRBV5-6	TGTGCCAGCAGCTTGCGACAGGGCCCCTCCTCTGGGGCCAACGTCCTGACTTTC	CASSLRQGPSSGANVLTF
NA	few	TRBJ2-2	TRBV10-3	TGTGCCACCCGCCCGGGACTGACGAACACCGGGGAGCTGTTTTTT	CATRPGLTNTGELFF
NA	NA	TRBJ1-5	TRBV7-2	TGTGCCAGCACCATTATCCAGGCTTCTAGCAATCAGCCCCAGCATTTT	CASTIIQASSNQPQHF
NA	NA	TRBJ2-5	TRBV4-1	TGCGCCAGCAGCCAAGATGAGGGCCCCCAGTACTTC	CASSQDEGPQYF
NA	NA	TRBJ1-1	TRBV5-6	TGTGCCAGCAGCTGGGGTTGGCCCGGCACTGAAGCTTTCTTT	CASSWGWPGTEAFF
NA	few	TRBJ1-2	TRBV6-5	TGTGCCAGCAGTTTTCCGGGGAACTATGGCTACACCTTC	CASSFPGNYGYTF
TRBD1	NA	TRBJ2-1	TRBV2	TGTGCCACCGCCAGGGGAATAGGGGGCACGGGTGGCTCCTACAATGAGCAGTTCTTC	CATARGIGGTGGSYNEQFF
NA	NA	TRBJ1-6	TRBV30	TGTGCCTGCCTACATGAGCTCCTCTACCCCTATAATTCACCCCTCCACTTT	CACLHELLYPYNSPLHF
NA	few	TRBJ2-3	TRBV6-4	TGTGCCAGCAGGCCTACGGGTACGGCAGATACGCAGTATTTT	CASRPTGTADTQYF
NA	few	TRBJ2-4	TRBV7-2	TGTGCCAGCAGCACCGGGACACGGCTAGCCAAAAACATTCAGTACTTC	CASSTGTRLAKNIQYF
NA	few	TRBJ2-5	TRBV5-1	TGCGCCAGCAGCTCCATCCCGCTGGGGAATGGAGAAGAGACCCAGTACTTC	CASSSIPLGNGEETQYF
TRBD1	NA	TRBJ1-2	TRBV28	TGTGCCAGCACGCCGGGACAGCTCTATGGCTACACCTTC	CASTPGQLYGYTF